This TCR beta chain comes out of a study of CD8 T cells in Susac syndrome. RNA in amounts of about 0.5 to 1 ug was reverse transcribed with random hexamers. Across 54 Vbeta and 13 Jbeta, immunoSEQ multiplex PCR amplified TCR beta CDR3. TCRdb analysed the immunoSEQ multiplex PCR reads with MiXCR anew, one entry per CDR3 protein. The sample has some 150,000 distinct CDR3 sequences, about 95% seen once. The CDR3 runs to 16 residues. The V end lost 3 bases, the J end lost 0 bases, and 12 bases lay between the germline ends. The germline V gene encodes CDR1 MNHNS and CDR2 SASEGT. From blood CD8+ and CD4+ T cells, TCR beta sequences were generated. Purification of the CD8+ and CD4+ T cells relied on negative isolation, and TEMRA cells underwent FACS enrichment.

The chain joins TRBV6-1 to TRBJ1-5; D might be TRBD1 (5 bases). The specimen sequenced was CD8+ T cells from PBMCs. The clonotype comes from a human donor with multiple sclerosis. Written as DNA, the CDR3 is TGTGCCAGCAGTGAGTGGGGGGGGAATAGCAATCAGCCCCAGCATTTT. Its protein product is CASSEWGGNSNQPQHF.